This entry lists 26 T cell receptor beta chains sequenced from one sample in a study of blood T cells in healthy people across ages. Next came a second PCR, run for about 7 to 12 cycles, which used a sample-barcoded 5' primer along with a J-beta primer mix. TCRdb processed the 5' RACE reads anew with MiXCR; each CDR3 protein has one entry. The sample holds some 900,000 distinct CDR3 sequences, about 48% seen once. The source material was blood. Every receptor here comes from a man aged 30-40 years in good health.

As for this clonotype: Compared with germline, one end of the junction differs, possibly owing to a read error. J is TRBJ2-1 and V is TRBV20-1; 16 bases fit TRBD2. Germline assignment: CDR1 DFQATT and CDR2 SNEGSKA (reference sequence). The CDR3 consists of 18 residues. The DNA for the CDR3 is TGCAATGCTAGAACCCCCGGGACTAGCGGGGGGGCGTACAATGAGCAGTTCTTC. Translation gives CNARTPGTSGGAYNEQFF.

The chain carries TRBV6-5 and TRBJ1-6, with 7 bases fitting TRBD1. With 6 bases clipped from V and 7 bases from J, the junction kept 6 bases outside the gene matches. Germline CDR1 reads MNHEY; CDR2 reads SVGAGI. This CDR3 comprises 14 residues. Here the CDR3 reads CASRIGTENSPLHF. CDR3 bases: TGTGCCAGCAGGATCGGGACAGAGAATTCACCCCTCCACTTT.

This chain uses TRBV12-3 or TRBV12-4 with TRBJ2-3; possible D gene TRBD2, 7 bases. V was clipped by 0 bases and J by 0 bases, with 19 bases between them. This CDR3 has 19 amino acids. CDR3 protein: CASSLASFGGGHSTDTQYF. Written as DNA, the CDR3 is TGTGCCAGCAGTTTAGCGAGTTTTGGGGGGGGGCATAGCACAGATACGCAGTATTTT.

Only a few counts were recorded for this clonotype. This rearrangement joins TRBV24-1 to TRBJ1-5; D not certain. Germline assignment: CDR1 KGHDR and CDR2 SFDVKD. This CDR3 spans 15 amino acids. Trimming removed 5 bases from V and 0 bases from J, with 10 bases in between. CDR3 bases: TGTGCCACCAGTGGATCGGAGAATAGCAATCAGCCCCAGCATTTT. Translated, it gives CATSGSENSNQPQHF.

This clonotype occurred many times. The chain joins TRBV15 to TRBJ2-3; 8 bases match TRBD1. This CDR3 comprises 15 residues. Germline V lookup: CDR1 LNHNV, CDR2 YYDKDF (reference sequence). V shed 3 bases and J 3 bases; nucleotides not matched to a gene: 5. DNA of the CDR3: TGTGCCACCAGCAGCCAGGGGGCGCCGACAGATACGCAGTATTTT. Its translation is CATSSQGAPTDTQYF.

This clonotype was detected a few times. J is TRBJ2-1 and V is TRBV5-1; 8 nucleotides agree with TRBD1. The CDR3 totals 17 residues. Germline CDR1 is SGHRS and CDR2 is YFSETQ. Losses at the gene ends were 0 bases for V and 0 bases for J; bases not matched to a gene: 5. In DNA, the CDR3 is TGCGCCAGCAGCTTGGCTCCAACAGGGGGCTCCTACAATGAGCAGTTCTTC. This gives the protein CASSLAPTGGSYNEQFF.

The rearrangement joins TRBV6-2 or TRBV6-3 to TRBJ2-7, with TRBD1 matching 8 bases. Germline assignment: CDR1 MNHEY and CDR2 SVGEGT. The CDR3 sequence is 14 residues long. The J segment lost 4 bases and the V segment lost 8 bases, leaving 10 bases of the junction unmatched. The CDR3 here is CASATGDRPYEQYF. The CDR3 region has the DNA TGTGCCAGCGCGACAGGGGACCGACCTTACGAGCAGTACTTC.

The chain couples TRBV29-1 to TRBJ2-2, with unresolved D. Per germline, CDR1 SQVTM and CDR2 ANQGSEA. Trimming removed 6 bases from V and 1 base from J, with 12 bases in between. The CDR3 totals 14 residues. CDR3 loop: CSVVPGLNTGELFF. The CDR3 DNA reads as TGCAGCGTGGTCCCGGGCCTGAACACCGGGGAGCTGTTTTTT.

This sequence joins TRBV25-1 and TRBJ2-7, with TRBD2 matching over 7 bases. Germline lookup yields CDR1 MGHDK and CDR2 SYGVNS. V dropped 4 bases and J dropped 1; count of bases not matched to a gene: 4. The CDR3 spans 14 residues. The CDR3 DNA is TGTGCCAGCAGTGTGGGGAGGGTTTCCTACGAGCAGTACTTC. It is translated as CASSVGRVSYEQYF.

This clonotype has more than one count but fewer than ten. The chain couples TRBV7-2 to TRBJ2-1, with D possibly called TRBD1 or TRBD2 (5 bases each). Germline CDR1 and CDR2: SGHTA and FQGNSA. V was cut by 2 bases and J by 2 bases, with 16 bases left in between. CDR3 size: 17 residues. CDR3 bases: TGTGCCAGCAGCTTAAAAAAGGGACGGATCCCCTACAATGAGCAGTTCTTC. Translation: CASSLKKGRIPYNEQFF.

The chain recombines TRBV28 with TRBJ1-4; no firm D call. V lost 2 bases, J lost 2 bases, and 6 bases lay in between. From germline, CDR1 is MDHEN and CDR2 SYDVKM. This CDR3 has 14 amino acids. The CDR3 here is CASSLAWTNEKLFF. CDR3 nucleotide sequence: TGTGCCAGCAGTTTAGCTTGGACTAATGAAAAACTGTTTTTT.

On this clonotype: This may arise from a read error, as a much more abundant clone is one base away. The chain's CDR3 is CASSPDSSNQPQNF. In DNA form, the CDR3 reads TGTGCCAGCAGTCCGGACAGTTCAAATCAGCCCCAGAATTTT. V gene TRBV2 combines with J gene TRBJ1-5, with D perhaps TRBD1 (6 bases). The CDR3 length is 14 residues. CDR1 and CDR2 from the germline V gene are SNHLY and FYNNEI.

The CDR3 DNA reads as TGTGCCAGCAGTCCCCGCTTAGACGGCATGACTGAAGCTTTCTTT. It codes for CASSPRLDGMTEAFF. The chain recombines TRBV6-2 or TRBV6-3 with TRBJ1-1; the D is unclear. Germline loops: CDR1 MNHEY, CDR2 SVGEGT. The CDR3 runs 15 residues. Trimming stripped 5 bases from V and 5 bases from J, with 18 bases between.

J is TRBJ2-6 and V is TRBV6-4; 7 bases fit TRBD1. Unmatched junction bases numbered 7, after V lost 8 bases and J lost 0 bases. The CDR3 has 16 residues. Per germline, CDR1 MRHNA and CDR2 SNTAGT. CDR3 region: CASREGAFSGANVLTF. CDR3 nucleotides: TGTGCCAGCCGAGAGGGGGCTTTCTCTGGGGCCAACGTCCTGACTTTC.

V usage is TRBV7-2 and J usage is TRBJ2-3; 8 positions agree with TRBD1. Germline CDR1 is SGHTA and CDR2 is FQGNSA. The CDR3 contains 14 residues. V shed 3 bases and J 4 bases; nucleotides not matched to a gene: 3. Here the CDR3 reads CASSFDRGSDTQYF. For the CDR3, the DNA is TGTGCCAGCAGCTTCGACAGGGGATCAGATACGCAGTATTTT.

This clonotype was seen more than once but under ten times. CDR3 loop: CASSLAPSGTSTDTQYF. The CDR3 coding sequence is TGTGCCAGCAGCTTGGCGCCTAGCGGGACTAGCACAGATACGCAGTATTTT. The gene calls are TRBV5-4 and TRBJ2-3, with 9 bases matching TRBD2. The length of the CDR3 is 17 residues. CDR1 and CDR2 from the germline V gene are SGHNT and YYREEE (reference sequence). Germline trimming cut 0 bases from V and 0 bases from J; bases unmatched to any gene: 5.

The rearrangement links TRBV28 to TRBJ1-2; 9 bases are shared with TRBD1. Looked up from germline, CDR1 is MDHEN and CDR2 is SYDVKM. V gave up 2 bases and J gave up 4 bases; unmatched junction bases: 2. The CDR3 sequence is 14 residues long. CDR3 nucleotides: TGTGCCAGCAGTTTAGGGACAGGGCTCTATGGCTACACCTTC. Its translation: CASSLGTGLYGYTF.

The rearrangement links TRBV20-1 to TRBJ2-1; D not certain. From germline, CDR1 is DFQATT and CDR2 SNEGSKA (reference sequence). The CDR3 is 12 amino acids. Trimming left V 3 bases short and J 3 bases short, with 6 bases between. The CDR3 bases are TGCAGTGCTAGGCCGGACTACAATGAGCAGTTCTTC. It encodes CSARPDYNEQFF.

This clonotype was seen only once. The limits of the CDR3 on the DNA are not certain, so only TCRdb's listed CDR3 is given. This chain joins TRBV20-1 and TRBJ1-2. The CDR3 has 14 residues if both end residues are counted. Germline CDR1 reads DFQATT; CDR2 reads SNEGSKA (reference sequence). The CDR3 loop reads CSASRPRDLYGCTF.

The V call is TRBV10-3, the J call TRBJ1-2, with D perhaps TRBD1 (6 bases). V was pared by 3 bases and J by 4 bases, with 18 bases between. CDR3 length: 16 amino acids. Looked up from germline, CDR1 is ENHRY and CDR2 is SYGVKD. Here the CDR3 reads CAISEGGERQTYGYTF. DNA of the CDR3: TGTGCCATCAGTGAAGGGGGGGAACGACAGACCTATGGCTACACCTTC.

The chain couples TRBV12-3 or TRBV12-4 to TRBJ2-1; possible D gene TRBD2, 6 bases. CDR3 size: 14 residues. V was trimmed by 5 bases and J by 7 bases, leaving 15 bases between them. CDR3 loop: CASSLQTSPNEQFF. The DNA for the CDR3 is TGTGCCAGCAGTCTCCAGACTAGTCCGAATGAGCAGTTCTTC.

This chain links TRBV6-1 with TRBJ2-7, with unresolved D. This CDR3 spans 15 amino acids. Trimming stripped 0 bases from V and 1 base from J, with 10 bases between. The germline CDR1 and CDR2 sequences are MNHNS and SASEGT. CDR3 sequence: CASSEASRSSYEQYF. CDR3 DNA sequence: TGTGCCAGCAGTGAAGCAAGCAGGAGTTCCTACGAGCAGTACTTC.

The chain carries TRBV6-2 or TRBV6-3 and TRBJ2-2, with D possibly matching TRBD2 (5 bases). V lost 10 bases and J 6 bases, leaving 6 bases between the germline ends. Per germline, CDR1 MNHEY and CDR2 SVGEGT. CDR3 length: 10 residues. The CDR3 DNA reads as TGTGCCACCGGGGCCGGGGAGCTGTTTTTT. This encodes CATGAGELFF.

A word on this clonotype: A junction boundary mismatches the germline segment, possibly from a read error. The chain carries TRBV6-4 and TRBJ2-3, with D unresolved. CDR3 size: 15 residues. From germline, CDR1 is MRHNA and CDR2 SNTAGT. The CDR3 DNA reads as TGTGCCAGCAGTGACAGGGCGATTAGCACAGATACGCGGTATTTT. Translation: CASSDRAISTDTRYF.

Notes on this clonotype: The germline gene is not matched at one end of the junction; a read error may be the cause. This chain uses TRBV25-1 with TRBJ1-5; D perhaps matches TRBD1 (6 bases). Germline V gene lookup returns CDR1 MGHDK and CDR2 SYGVNS. This CDR3 has 13 amino acids. DNA of the CDR3: TGTACCAGCAGTGGGCAGGGGAATCAGCCCCAGCATTTT. This encodes CTSSGQGNQPQHF.

The chain uses TRBV7-9 and TRBJ2-5, with TRBD2 identical over 8 bases. The J call may not be correct, given that the DNA end is closer to TRBJ2-7. In germline, CDR1 is SEHNR, CDR2 FQNEAQ (reference sequence). The CDR3 loop spans 14 amino acids. CDR3 residues: CASSPAGETYEQYF. The CDR3 DNA follows: TGTGCCAGCAGTCCAGCGGGGGAGACCTACGAGCAGTACTTC.